A single sample is the source of the 22 T cell receptor beta chains below, sequenced in a study of cytomegalovirus exposure and HLA in healthy donors. The PCR made use of 60 Vbeta and 13 Jbeta primers. Clones were read by immunoSEQ multiplex PCR, and TCRdb kept only the in-frame ones, dropping some. The sample records fewer than 350,000 clones, roughly 90% being singletons. Specimen: PBMCs. The receptors derive from a woman in her late teens or twenties in good health and CMV-seronegative.

This clone appeared a few times. The chain couples TRBV6-6 to TRBJ2-7; maybe TRBD1 (6 bases). CDR3 size: 16 residues. V was shortened by 6 bases and J by 0 bases, with 18 bases between the two germline ends. CDR1 MNHNY and CDR2 SVGAGI come from the germline V gene (reference sequence). The CDR3 protein is CASSHTDRSSSYEQYF. In DNA form, the CDR3 reads TGTGCCAGCAGCCATACCGACAGGTCGAGCTCCTACGAGCAGTACTTC.

This chain connects TRBV5-1 to TRBJ2-7; TRBD1 might be the D (6 bases). Germline-derived CDR1 and CDR2 are SGHRS and YFSETQ. This CDR3 spans 14 amino acids. The V end was cut by 5 bases, the J end by 4 bases, with 16 bases between. The DNA of the CDR3 is TGCGCCAGCAGTCAGGACAGCCCCGGGTACGAGCAGTACTTC. Translated, it gives CASSQDSPGYEQYF.

J is TRBJ2-7 and V is TRBV5-1, with 12 bases aligning to TRBD2. V shed 3 bases and J 2 bases; nucleotides not matched to a gene: 3. The CDR3 covers 15 residues. Germline CDR1 SGHRS, CDR2 YFSETQ. CDR3 DNA sequence: TGCGCCAGCAGCTCGGGGACTAGCGGGCCCTACGAGCAGTACTTC. Translated, it gives CASSSGTSGPYEQYF.

The rearrangement uses TRBV15 and TRBJ1-2, with D maybe TRBD1 (6 bases). The CDR3 has 16 residues. CDR1 is LNHNV and CDR2 is YYDKDF in the germline V gene (reference sequence). Trimming took off 3 bases at V and 8 bases at J, with 22 bases between the two ends. The CDR3 here is CATSSREGGTKEGYTF. The CDR3 DNA reads TGTGCCACCAGCAGCAGAGAGGGGGGGACGAAGGAAGGCTACACCTTC. Supplemented by reference TRBV15 and TRBJ1-2, the full variable domain reads DAMVIQNPRYQVTQFGKPVTLSCSQTLNHNVMYWYQQKSSQAPKLLFHYYDKDFNNEADTPDNFQSRRPNTSFCFLDIRSPGLGDTAMYLCATSSREGGTKEGYTFGSGTRLTVV.

This clone was found once. The chain carries TRBV7-3 and TRBJ1-1; 8 nucleotides agree with TRBD1. Germline CDR1 SGHTA, CDR2 FQGTGA. The CDR3 runs 13 residues. V trimming: 5 bases; J trimming: 1 base; junction bases outside the gene matches: 0. CDR3 loop: CASSGQGNTEAFF. DNA of the CDR3: TGTGCCAGCAGCGGACAGGGGAACACTGAAGCTTTCTTT. The variable domain in full, with the rest retrieved from reference TRBV7-3 and TRBJ1-1, is GAGVSQTPSNKVTEKGKYVELRCDPISGHTALYWYRQSLGQGPEFLIYFQGTGAADDSGLPNDRFFAVRPEGSVSTLKIQRTERGDSAVYLCASSGQGNTEAFFGQGTRLTVV.

The chain carries TRBV10-2 and TRBJ2-7, with a tentative D call TRBD2 (6 bases). This CDR3 has 15 residues. The germline gives CDR1 WSHSY, CDR2 SAAADI. V lost 2 bases and J lost 1, with 12 bases in between. CDR3 sequence reads: CASSEPTRGSYEQYF. CDR3 sequence (DNA): TGCGCCAGCAGTGAGCCGACTAGGGGTTCCTACGAGCAGTACTTC.

This clone was recorded a few times. Different DNA sequences within this sample yield the same CDR3. The chain employs TRBV9 and TRBJ2-3; D ambiguous. V lost 3 bases, J lost 1 base, and 6 bases lay in between. This CDR3 has 13 amino acids. The germline V gene has CDR1 SGDLS and CDR2 YYNGEE. CDR3 sequence reads: CASSGGGTDTQYF. In DNA, the CDR3 is TGTGCCAGCAGCGGAGGAGGCACAGATACGCAGTATTTT.

A remark on this clone: The same CDR3 also results from other DNA sequences found in this sample. The chain recombines TRBV4-1 with TRBJ1-2; 9 bases line up with TRBD1. J lost 4 bases, V lost 4 bases, and 4 bases had no gene match. The CDR3 has 14 residues. Per germline, CDR1 MGHRA and CDR2 YSYEKL. Here the CDR3 DNA reads TGCGCCAGCAGCCTGGGACAGGGAAGCTATGGCTACACCTTC. Encoded protein: CASSLGQGSYGYTF.

The rearrangement joins TRBV14 to TRBJ2-3; a possible D gene is TRBD1 (5 bases). The CDR3 length is 16 residues. V lost 2 bases and J lost 5, with 17 bases in between. In germline, CDR1 is SGHDN, CDR2 FVKESK. The CDR3 DNA reads as TGTGCCAGCAGCCAATGGTTTAGGGGAAGAGTAGATACGCAGTATTTT. It encodes CASSQWFRGRVDTQYF.

The chain is built from TRBV15 and TRBJ1-2; tentatively, D is TRBD1 (6 bases). The CDR3 loop spans 16 amino acids. Per the germline V gene, CDR1 is LNHNV and CDR2 is YYDKDF (reference sequence). V was cut by 3 bases and J by 4 bases, with 18 bases left in between. CDR3 sequence: CATSRVDRPRAYGYTF. The DNA for the CDR3 is TGTGCCACCAGCAGGGTGGACAGACCAAGGGCCTATGGCTACACCTTC.

The sample holds one count of this clone. This chain uses TRBV5-4 with TRBJ1-3, with 9 bases aligning to TRBD1. V trimming: 4 bases; J trimming: 4 bases; junction bases outside the gene matches: 9. Germline-derived CDR1 and CDR2 are SGHNT and YYREEE (reference sequence). This CDR3 contains 16 residues. CDR3 amino acids: CASSPTNRGPGNTIYF. The CDR3 DNA reads as TGTGCCAGCAGCCCGACCAACAGGGGGCCAGGAAACACCATATATTTT. The whole variable domain, remainder taken from reference TRBV5-4 and TRBJ1-3, is ETGVTQSPTHLIKTRGQQVTLRCSSQSGHNTVSWYQQALGQGPQFIFQYYREEENGRGNFPPRFSGLQFPNYSSELNVNALELDDSALYLCASSPTNRGPGNTIYFGEGSWLTVV.

The chain joins TRBV6-6 to TRBJ1-1; D might be TRBD1 (6 bases). CDR1 is MNHNY, CDR2 SVGAGI, per germline (reference sequence). Trimming removed 6 bases at V and 4 bases at J, with 15 bases between. The CDR3 spans 14 residues. The CDR3 loop reads CASSPGARPTEAFF. In nucleotides, the CDR3 is TGTGCCAGCAGCCCAGGGGCCAGACCCACTGAAGCTTTCTTT.

CDR3 loop: CASSSQRVGQGLDTQYF. Written as DNA, the CDR3 is TGTGCCAGCAGCTCACAGCGGGTGGGACAGGGGTTGGATACGCAGTATTTT. The chain carries TRBV11-2 and TRBJ2-3, with 10 bases fitting TRBD1. The ends lost 4 bases at V and 6 bases at J; junction bases unmatched: 13. The CDR3 totals 17 residues. Germline CDR1 reads SGHAT; CDR2 reads FQNNGV.

J is TRBJ2-1 and V is TRBV5-6, with 7 positions matching TRBD1. The CDR3 contains 15 residues. Germline CDR1 SGHDT, CDR2 YYEEEE. V dropped 0 bases and J dropped 8; count of bases not matched to a gene: 8. CDR3 nucleotides: TGTGCCAGCAGCTTGGTTTTAGTTAGGGGGCATGAGCAGTTCTTC. Protein product: CASSLVLVRGHEQFF.

V usage is TRBV5-5 and J usage is TRBJ2-3, with D hard to call. Germline values: CDR1 SGHKS, CDR2 YYEKEE (reference sequence). The CDR3 is made up of 14 amino acids. Between the trimmed V and J ends, which lost 4 bases and 5 bases, there was a span of 14 bases. CDR3 sequence: CASSLMLGVDTQYF. As DNA, the CDR3 is TGTGCCAGCAGCCTCATGCTAGGAGTAGATACGCAGTATTTT.

The V gene is TRBV21-1, the J gene TRBJ1-1; the D call TRBD1 from the table was never checked on the DNA. TRBV21-1 is a pseudogene. The CDR3 length is 15 residues. The CDR3 here is CASSKTTGGNTEAFF. DNA for the CDR3: TGTGCCAGCAGCAAAACGACAGGGGGGAACACTGAAGCTTTCTTT.

On this clone itself: Mismatch with germline at one junction end may stem from a read error. The chain couples TRBV7-9 to TRBJ1-4; TRBD1 matches 9 bases. CDR3 length equals 17 residues. The V gene's germline CDR1 is SEHNR and CDR2 FQNEAQ (reference sequence). CDR3 loop: CSSSHLRTGVPNEKLFF. In DNA, the CDR3 is TGTTCCAGCAGCCATCTCCGGACAGGGGTCCCCAATGAAAAACTGTTTTTT. Together with reference TRBV7-9 and TRBJ1-4, the CDR3 gives the full variable domain: DTGVSQNPRHKITKRGQNVTFRCDPISEHNRLYWYRQTLGQGPEFLTYFQNEAQLEKSRLLSDRFSAERPKGSFSTLEIQRTEQGDSAMYLCSSSHLRTGVPNEKLFFGSGTQLSVL.

This chain links TRBV2 with TRBJ1-2; possible D gene TRBD1, 6 bases. This CDR3 has 17 amino acids. Germline V CDR1 and CDR2: SNHLY, FYNNEI. With 0 bases removed from V and 4 bases from J, the gap between germline ends came to 18 bases. The CDR3 bases are TGTGCCAGCAGTGAAGCCCCCGTCCGGGAAGGGGGCTATGGCTACACCTTC. Protein product: CASSEAPVREGGYGYTF.

The chain is built from TRBV5-4 and TRBJ1-1; tentative D call: TRBD1 (5 bases). Deletions cut 7 bases from V and 4 bases from J, with 14 bases between. The CDR3 is 13 residues long. In germline, CDR1 is SGHNT, CDR2 YYREEE (reference sequence). The CDR3 loop is CASRVGGSTEAFF. Written as DNA, the CDR3 is TGTGCCAGCCGAGTCGGGGGATCCACTGAAGCTTTCTTT.

The CDR3 coding sequence is TGCAGCCCTGGGTTGGGGGGTAGTACAATGTGGACCGGGGAGCTGTTTTTT. It is translated as CSPGLGGSTMWTGELFF. The rearrangement uses TRBV29-1 and TRBJ2-2; D is possibly TRBD2 (6 bases). V was clipped by 8 bases and J by 5 bases, with 27 bases between them. In germline, CDR1 is SQVTM, CDR2 ANQGSEA. This CDR3 comprises 17 residues.

This chain links TRBV6-1 with TRBJ2-5; 7 bases are shared with TRBD1. The CDR3 is made up of 15 amino acids. J was trimmed by 5 bases and V by 1 base; bases with no gene match: 7. CDR1 MNHNS and CDR2 SASEGT come from the germline V gene. CDR3 nucleotide sequence: TGTGCCAGCAGTGAAGGACAGGGCCTTCAGGAGACCCAGTACTTC. Translated, it gives CASSEGQGLQETQYF.

The genes are TRBV11-2 and TRBJ1-2; a weak D match, TRBD1 (6 bases). V was clipped by 7 bases and J by 4 bases, with 16 bases between them. The length of the CDR3 is 14 residues. Germline CDR1 and CDR2: SGHAT and FQNNGV. CDR3 sequence: CASTPPGTPYGYTF. CDR3 DNA: TGTGCCAGCACCCCTCCCGGGACACCCTATGGCTACACCTTC.